Listed below are T cell receptor beta chains from one sample, sequenced in a study of cytomegalovirus exposure and HLA in healthy donors. Clones were read by immunoSEQ multiplex PCR, and TCRdb kept only the in-frame ones, dropping some. The repertoire holds more than 150,000 clones, with about four fifths as singletons. The specimen sequenced was PBMCs. These receptors all stem from a woman younger than 30 in good health and CMV-seropositive. CDR3s leave out the opening cysteine and the closing phenylalanine or tryptophan. Fields, in order: clone size, J gene, D gene, V gene, CDR3 protein. D genes are given only for firm matches. Expanded clones are given a class, and other clones once, few, many or no size at all.

>few|TRBJ2-5|TRBD2|TRBV6-1
ASSEASGGQETQY
>few|TRBJ2-3|TRBD1|TRBV7-9
ASRSDRDTQY
>.|TRBJ2-5|.|TRBV10-3
AISEPRETQY
>.|TRBJ1-5|.|TRBV15
ATSMKVQGNQPQH
>.|TRBJ1-5|.|TRBV29-1
SVRADSNQPQH
>few|TRBJ1-1|.|TRBV19
ASSIGRVSNTEAF
>.|TRBJ2-3|.|TRBV27
ASNLLGADTQY
>.|TRBJ1-2|TRBD1|TRBV10-3
AISPQGIANYGYT
>once|TRBJ1-2|.|TRBV6-5
ASTEGGVRGYT
>.|TRBJ2-3|TRBD2|TRBV11-2
ASSAGTSGATTDTQY
>.|TRBJ1-6|TRBD1|TRBV6-5
ASSPLGQGNSPLH
>.|TRBJ1-5|.|TRBV12-5
ASAPGQGPQH
>.|TRBJ1-2|TRBD1|TRBV2
ASSGLGQGANYGYT
>once|TRBJ2-3|.|TRBV6-4
ASSENAEDTQY
>.|TRBJ2-7|.|TRBV4-3
ASSQGPRGLGDEQY
>.|TRBJ1-1|.|TRBV5-1
ASSLGWLAGEGEAF
>.|TRBJ2-3|TRBD2|TRBV7-8
ASSSGTSGMTSTDTQY
>.|TRBJ2-1|.|TRBV9
ASSLSVFNEQF
>.|TRBJ2-7|.|TRBV16
ASSQSGAPYEQY
>few|TRBJ1-6|.|TRBV25-1
ASSYTAGNSPLH
>.|TRBJ2-1|TRBD2|TRBV2
ASSVRLAGPSYNEQF
>once|TRBJ1-3|TRBD1|TRBV4-2
ASSQETGASGNTIY
>.|TRBJ2-1|.|TRBV5-1
ASSLVPLNEQF
>.|TRBJ2-3|TRBD2|TRBV7-9
ASSFSGGGTDTQY
>once|TRBJ2-5|.|TRBV29-1
SVGGSGTQY
>.|TRBJ2-1|.|TRBV27
ASSPGWDKQF
>.|TRBJ2-3|TRBD1|TRBV6-1
ASSSYRGGDTQY
>few|TRBJ1-2|.|TRBV2
ATQGNYGYT
>few|TRBJ1-1|.|TRBV9
ASSQMRREAF
>.|TRBJ1-1|TRBD1|TRBV7-9
ASSPTGENTEAF
>.|TRBJ1-1|TRBD1|TRBV2
ASSGSRPGQGGAGTEAF
>.|TRBJ1-2|.|TRBV9
ASSPSGGRGDLNYGYT
>.|TRBJ1-2|.|TRBV7-9
ASSGIPGFSKDYGYT
>.|TRBJ1-2|.|TRBV6-5
ASSSGVYGYT
>many|TRBJ2-3|TRBD2|TRBV6-4
ASSDSGANTDTQY
>.|TRBJ2-3|TRBD2|TRBV7-2
ASSLKAGGGDTQY
>once|TRBJ2-7|TRBD2|TRBV6-5
ASSMSGVSSYEQY
>.|TRBJ1-5|.|TRBV18
ASSPTATWFDSNQPQH
>.|TRBJ1-2|TRBD1|TRBV6-5
ASSSQGWDGYT
>.|TRBJ2-7|.|TRBV19
ASSIGETYEQY
>.|TRBJ2-1|.|TRBV4-3
ASSLYNEQF
>.|TRBJ1-4|.|TRBV27
ASSFSVPGDLANEKLF
>.|TRBJ2-3|.|TRBV14
ASSQDVSAVSGDTQY
>.|TRBJ1-2|.|TRBV19
ASSITGYGYT
>.|TRBJ2-2|TRBD2|TRBV7-2
ASSLWTSPGELF
>few|TRBJ1-1|.|TRBV11-2
ASSVRGFNTEAF
>.|TRBJ1-5|.|TRBV19
ASRVTGPPSNQPQH